This T cell receptor (beta chain) was sequenced in a study of blood T cell repertoires in COVID-19. Study details: T cells, B-cell-depleted T cells, or PBMCs supplied cDNA or gDNA.

Original processing notes: It was from reference gene primer amplification that nucleated cell counts were estimated. Sequencing was performed with immunoSEQ multiplex PCR; in TCRdb, only in-frame clones are kept and a portion is missing. The V and J calls and clone size come from that table; D and trimming were worked out from the DNA. Among some 330,000 clones listed, around 83% were seen once. Trimming pared 3 bases from V and 6 bases from J, leaving 6 bases between. The CDR3 covers 11 residues. Germline-derived CDR1 and CDR2 are SQVTM and ANQGSEA. The chain combines TRBV29-1 with TRBJ1-5; D uncertain. This TCR was recovered from a woman in her forties or fifties who had recovered from COVID-19. Specimen: PBMCs or T cells enriched from blood (not recorded which). Here the CDR3 DNA reads TGCAGCGTTGAGGGGAGTCAGCCCCAGCATTTT. Translating gives CSVEGSQPQHF.